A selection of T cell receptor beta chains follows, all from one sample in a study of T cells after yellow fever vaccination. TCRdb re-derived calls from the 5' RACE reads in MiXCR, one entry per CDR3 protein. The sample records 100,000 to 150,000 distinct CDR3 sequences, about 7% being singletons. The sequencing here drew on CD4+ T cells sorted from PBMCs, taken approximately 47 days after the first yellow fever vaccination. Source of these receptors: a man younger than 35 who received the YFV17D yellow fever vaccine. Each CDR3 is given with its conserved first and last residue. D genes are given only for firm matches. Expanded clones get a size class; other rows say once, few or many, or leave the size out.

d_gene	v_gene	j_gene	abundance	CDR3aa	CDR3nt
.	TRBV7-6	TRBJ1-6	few	CASSLATDSPLHF	TGTGCCAGCAGCTTAGCTACGGATTCACCCCTCCACTTT
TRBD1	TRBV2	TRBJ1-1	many	CASSRGQINTEAFF	TGTGCCAGCAGTAGGGGGCAGATAAACACTGAAGCTTTCTTT
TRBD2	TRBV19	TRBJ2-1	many	CASSTVAGVGNEQFF	TGTGCCAGTAGTACAGTAGCGGGGGTGGGCAATGAGCAGTTCTTC
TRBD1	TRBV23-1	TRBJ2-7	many	CASSDRGVTYEQYF	TGCGCCAGCTCCGACAGGGGGGTCACCTACGAGCAGTACTTC
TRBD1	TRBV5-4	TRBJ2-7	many	CASSLPGTGTYEQYF	TGTGCCAGCAGCCTACCTGGGACAGGGACATACGAGCAGTACTTC
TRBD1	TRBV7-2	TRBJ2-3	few	CASSGTVTDTQYF	TGTGCCAGCTCGGGGACAGTCACAGATACGCAGTATTTT
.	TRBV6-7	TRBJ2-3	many	CASSYSGQTIHTDTQYF	TGTGCCAGCAGTTACTCGGGGCAGACCATCCACACAGATACGCAGTATTTT
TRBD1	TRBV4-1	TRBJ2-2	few	CASSQVGGDTGELFF	TGCGCCAGCAGCCAAGTAGGGGGCGACACCGGGGAGCTGTTTTTT
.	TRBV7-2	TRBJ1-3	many	CASSPQEGAGNTIYF	TGTGCCAGCAGCCCCCAGGAAGGGGCTGGAAACACCATATATTTT
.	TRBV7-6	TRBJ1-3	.	CASSQIGQGGDAIYF	TGTGCCAGCAGTCAAATCGGGCAGGGTGGAGACGCCATATATTTT
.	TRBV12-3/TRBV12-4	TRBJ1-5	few	CASSSTDPGQPQHF	TGTGCCAGCAGCTCAACGGACCCCGGGCAGCCCCAGCATTTT
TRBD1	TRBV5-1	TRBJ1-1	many	CASSFQGARTEAFF	TGCGCCAGCAGCTTTCAGGGGGCAAGGACTGAAGCTTTCTTT
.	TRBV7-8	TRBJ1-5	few	CASSLAWSWGDGQPQHF	TGTGCCAGCAGCTTAGCCTGGAGTTGGGGGGATGGTCAGCCCCAGCATTTT
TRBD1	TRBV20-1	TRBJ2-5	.	CCARDLGQGTQETQYF	TGCTGTGCTAGAGATCTCGGACAGGGCACCCAAGAGACCCAGTACTTC
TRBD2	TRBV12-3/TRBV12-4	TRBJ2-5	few	CASSSSGGLETQYF	TGTGCCAGCAGTTCTAGCGGGGGTTTGGAGACCCAGTACTTC
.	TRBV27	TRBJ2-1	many	CASSLGEGGTVSNEQFF	TGTGCCAGCAGTTTAGGGGAAGGGGGGACAGTCTCCAATGAGCAGTTCTTC
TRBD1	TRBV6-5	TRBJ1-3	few	CASSYSPGRGRGGATIYF	TGTGCCAGCAGTTACTCCCCGGGCAGGGGGCGAGGGGGTGCAACCATATATTTT
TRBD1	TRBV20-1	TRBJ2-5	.	CSASQGARETQYF	TGCAGTGCTAGCCAGGGGGCTCGAGAGACCCAGTACTTC
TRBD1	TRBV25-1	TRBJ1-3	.	CASIDRGAGNTIYF	TGTGCCAGCATCGACAGGGGAGCTGGAAACACCATATATTTT
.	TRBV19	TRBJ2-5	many	CASSIRQQETQYF	TGTGCCAGTAGTATCCGACAGCAAGAGACCCAGTACTTC
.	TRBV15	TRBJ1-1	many	CAIRSGNTEAFF	TGTGCCATCAGATCAGGGAATACTGAAGCTTTCTTT
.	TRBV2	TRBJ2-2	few	CASQDTGELFF	TGTGCCAGTCAGGATACCGGGGAGCTGTTTTTT
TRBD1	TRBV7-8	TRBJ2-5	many	CASSLGQGSGTQYF	TGTGCCAGCAGCTTAGGACAGGGGTCAGGGACCCAGTACTTC
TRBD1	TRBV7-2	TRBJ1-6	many	CASSSRGTGNSPLHF	TGTGCCAGCAGCTCGAGGGGGACAGGGAATTCACCCCTCCACTTT
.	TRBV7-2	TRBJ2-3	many	CASSSGPPDTQYF	TGTGCCAGCAGCTCGGGCCCTCCAGATACGCAGTATTTT
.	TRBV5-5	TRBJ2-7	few	CASSPGLLSYEQYF	TGTGCCAGCAGTCCCGGGCTCCTCTCCTACGAGCAGTACTTC
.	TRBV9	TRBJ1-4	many	CASSGRLRRTNEKLFF	TGTGCCAGCAGCGGGAGGTTGAGGCGAACTAATGAAAAACTGTTTTTT
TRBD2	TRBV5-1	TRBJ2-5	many	CASSLSTSVETQYF	TGCGCCAGCAGCTTATCGACTAGCGTCGAGACCCAGTACTTC
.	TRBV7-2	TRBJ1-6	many	CASSFGPNSPLHF	TGTGCCAGCAGCTTCGGACCAAATTCACCCCTCCACTTT
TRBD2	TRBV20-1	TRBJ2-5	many	CSARMTSGGAGETQYF	TGCAGTGCTAGGATGACTAGCGGGGGGGCTGGAGAGACCCAGTACTTC
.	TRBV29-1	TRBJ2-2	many	CSHGGTDSNTGELFF	TGCAGTCATGGTGGGACCGACAGCAACACCGGGGAGCTGTTTTTT
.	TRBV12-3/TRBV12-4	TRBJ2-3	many	CASSLSGADTQYF	TGTGCCAGCAGTTTGTCAGGGGCAGATACGCAGTATTTT
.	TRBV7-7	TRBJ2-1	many	CASSFGGVFGNEQFF	TGTGCCAGCAGCTTTGGCGGGGTATTTGGCAATGAGCAGTTCTTC
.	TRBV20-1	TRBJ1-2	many	CSARSGALEEGGYTF	TGCAGTGCTAGATCCGGGGCCCTCGAGGAGGGGGGCTACACCTTC
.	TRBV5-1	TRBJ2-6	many	CASSQWDTLTSGANVLTF	TGCGCCAGCAGCCAATGGGACACACTGACCTCTGGGGCCAACGTCCTGACTTTC
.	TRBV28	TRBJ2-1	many	CASRSGLSYNEQFF	TGTGCCAGCAGATCGGGACTCTCCTACAATGAGCAGTTCTTC
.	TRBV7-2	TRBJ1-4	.	CASSLVGAEKLFF	TGTGCCAGCAGCTTAGTAGGGGCGGAAAAACTGTTTTTT
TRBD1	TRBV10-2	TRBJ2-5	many	CASSQGARETQYF	TGCGCCAGCAGTCAGGGGGCGCGGGAGACCCAGTACTTC
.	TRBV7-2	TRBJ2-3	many	CASSLNPDTQYF	TGTGCCAGCAGCTTAAATCCAGATACGCAGTATTTT
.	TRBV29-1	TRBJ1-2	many	CSVEVPDGSYGYTF	TGCAGCGTTGAAGTTCCGGACGGCTCCTATGGCTACACCTTC
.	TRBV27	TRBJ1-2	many	CASSPPTGNGYTF	TGTGCCAGCAGTCCCCCCACAGGGAATGGCTACACCTTC
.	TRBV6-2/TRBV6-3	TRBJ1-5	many	CATSRDFDPHNQPQHF	TGTGCCACCAGCCGGGACTTCGACCCCCACAATCAGCCCCAGCATTTT
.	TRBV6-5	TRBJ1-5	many	CASSYFQGVQPQHF	TGTGCCAGCAGTTACTTCCAGGGTGTTCAGCCCCAGCATTTT
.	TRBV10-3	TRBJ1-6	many	CAIREGQVNSPLHF	TGTGCCATCAGGGAGGGGCAGGTGAATTCACCCCTCCACTTT
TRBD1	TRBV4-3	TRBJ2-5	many	CASSQGWTGQQETQYF	TGCGCCAGCAGCCAAGGCTGGACGGGACAGCAAGAGACCCAGTACTTC
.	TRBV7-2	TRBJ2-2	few	CASSFWRGYTGELFF	TGTGCCAGCAGCTTTTGGCGGGGTTACACCGGGGAGCTGTTTTTT